The rows below give T cell receptor beta chains drawn from one sample of a study of blood T cell repertoires in COVID-19. The assay was immunoSEQ multiplex PCR, and TCRdb's table has in-frame clones only and misses some. This sample has a few hundred thousand clones, with approximately 90% found just once. The source material was PBMCs or T cells enriched from blood (not recorded which). The origin of the receptors is a woman aged 18-29 years who had recovered from COVID-19. Each CDR3 is given with its conserved first and last residue. A D gene is named only where the DNA matches it firmly. Rows give clone size only sometimes, using once, few, many, or a class for an expanded clone.

clone_size | j_call | d_call | v_call | cdr3_aa | cdr3_nt
. | TRBJ1-1 | . | TRBV11-3 | CASSLYLGGRAFF | TGTGCCAGCAGCCTATATCTGGGGGGGAGAGCTTTCTTT
. | TRBJ1-6 | . | TRBV5-6 | CASSLVGGWSNSPLHF | TGTGCCAGCAGCTTGGTCGGAGGGTGGTCGAATTCACCCCTCCACTTT
. | TRBJ1-1 | TRBD1 | TRBV9 | CASSVGTANTEAFF | TGTGCCAGCAGCGTCGGGACAGCGAACACTGAAGCTTTCTTT
. | TRBJ2-7 | . | TRBV19 | CASSIRAGTKGYEQYF | TGTGCCAGTAGTATACGGGCAGGGACAAAGGGCTACGAGCAGTACTTC
. | TRBJ1-3 | TRBD1 | TRBV2 | CASSDGDRGAGNTIYF | TGTGCCAGCAGTGATGGGGACAGGGGAGCCGGAAACACCATATATTTT
. | TRBJ1-1 | TRBD1 | TRBV19 | CASSTTGGWGNTEAFF | TGTGCCAGTAGTACGACAGGGGGATGGGGGAACACTGAAGCTTTCTTT
. | TRBJ1-2 | . | TRBV30 | CAWRIGQGLGYTF | TGTGCCTGGAGAATTGGCCAGGGCCTTGGCTACACCTTC
. | TRBJ1-2 | TRBD1 | TRBV25-1 | CASSEYGTGGPGGYGYTF | TGTGCCAGCAGTGAATACGGGACAGGGGGCCCCGGGGGCTATGGCTACACCTTC
. | TRBJ1-5 | . | TRBV10-2 | CASSEPGRPQHF | TGCGCCAGCAGTGAGCCAGGGCGCCCCCAGCATTTT
once | TRBJ2-3 | . | TRBV4-3 | CASSQGFIDGKETDTQYF | TGCGCCAGCAGCCAAGGTTTTATAGACGGAAAGGAGACAGATACGCAGTATTTT
. | TRBJ2-5 | . | TRBV10-3 | CAISGGGGERAQYF | TGTGCCATCAGTGGGGGCGGCGGGGAAAGGGCCCAGTACTTC
few | TRBJ2-7 | TRBD2 | TRBV5-1 | CASRPAGTSGYEQYF | TGCGCCAGCAGACCCGCCGGGACTAGCGGCTACGAGCAGTACTTC
. | TRBJ2-5 | TRBD1 | TRBV6-1 | CASTQGQGRQETQYF | TGTGCCAGCACCCAAGGACAGGGACGCCAAGAGACCCAGTACTTC
few | TRBJ2-5 | . | TRBV19 | CASSISGLETQYF | TGTGCCAGTAGTATATCTGGGCTGGAGACCCAGTACTTC
. | TRBJ2-7 | TRBD1 | TRBV5-1 | CASSPSGTGQYEQYF | TGCGCCAGCAGCCCGTCCGGGACAGGGCAATACGAGCAGTACTTC
. | TRBJ2-5 | TRBD1 | TRBV29-1 | CSAQGAFWEETQYF | TGCAGCGCGCAGGGGGCGTTCTGGGAAGAGACCCAGTACTTC
once | TRBJ1-3 | . | TRBV5-5 | CASSLNPGGAGNTIYF | TGTGCCAGCAGCTTGAACCCCGGGGGTGCTGGAAACACCATATATTTT
. | TRBJ2-2 | TRBD2 | TRBV19 | CASRNLAGITGELFF | TGTGCCAGTAGAAACCTAGCGGGTATCACCGGGGAGCTGTTTTTT
. | TRBJ1-4 | . | TRBV18 | CASSPRLGEEKLFF | TGTGCCAGCTCACCACGGCTGGGCGAGGAAAAACTGTTTTTT
. | TRBJ1-2 | . | TRBV19 | CASSIGLGYTF | TGTGCCAGTAGTATCGGACTTGGCTACACCTTC
. | TRBJ2-7 | TRBD1 | TRBV30 | CAWIPPGQGISYEQYF | TGTGCCTGGATCCCGCCGGGACAGGGGATCTCCTACGAGCAGTACTTC
few | TRBJ1-1 | . | TRBV12-3/TRBV12-4 | CASTRSGTEAFF | TGTGCCAGCACCCGAAGCGGGACTGAAGCTTTCTTT
. | TRBJ1-1 | TRBD1 | TRBV20-1 | CSADRAEAFF | TGCAGTGCTGACAGGGCTGAAGCTTTCTTT
. | TRBJ2-1 | . | TRBV5-1 | CASSVFSDSLYNEQFF | TGCGCCAGCAGCGTCTTCTCGGACTCCCTATACAATGAGCAGTTCTTC
. | TRBJ1-2 | . | TRBV12-3/TRBV12-4 | CASSSQGHGYTF | TGTGCCAGCAGCTCTCAGGGTCATGGCTACACCTTC
. | TRBJ1-3 | . | TRBV7-2 | CASSKQSGNTIYF | TGTGCCAGCAGCAAACAATCTGGAAACACCATATATTTT
. | TRBJ1-2 | TRBD1 | TRBV5-6 | CASSLSGTGNVYGYTF | TGTGCCAGCAGCTTATCCGGGACAGGGAATGTATATGGCTACACCTTC
. | TRBJ1-2 | . | TRBV2 | CASRVLTGANYGYTF | TGTGCCAGCAGGGTCCTTACAGGAGCCAACTATGGCTACACCTTC
. | TRBJ2-6 | . | TRBV7-8 | CASIPRGGMGYSGANVLTF | TGTGCCAGCATCCCTAGGGGGGGCATGGGGTACTCTGGGGCCAACGTCCTGACTTTC
once | TRBJ2-5 | TRBD2 | TRBV7-8 | CASSRGPLLRGSETQYF | TGTGCCAGCAGCCGAGGCCCTCTTTTGCGGGGGTCGGAGACCCAGTACTTC
. | TRBJ1-6 | TRBD1 | TRBV18 | CASSHRGSSYNSPLHF | TGTGCCAGCTCACACAGGGGTAGCTCCTATAATTCACCCCTCCACTTT